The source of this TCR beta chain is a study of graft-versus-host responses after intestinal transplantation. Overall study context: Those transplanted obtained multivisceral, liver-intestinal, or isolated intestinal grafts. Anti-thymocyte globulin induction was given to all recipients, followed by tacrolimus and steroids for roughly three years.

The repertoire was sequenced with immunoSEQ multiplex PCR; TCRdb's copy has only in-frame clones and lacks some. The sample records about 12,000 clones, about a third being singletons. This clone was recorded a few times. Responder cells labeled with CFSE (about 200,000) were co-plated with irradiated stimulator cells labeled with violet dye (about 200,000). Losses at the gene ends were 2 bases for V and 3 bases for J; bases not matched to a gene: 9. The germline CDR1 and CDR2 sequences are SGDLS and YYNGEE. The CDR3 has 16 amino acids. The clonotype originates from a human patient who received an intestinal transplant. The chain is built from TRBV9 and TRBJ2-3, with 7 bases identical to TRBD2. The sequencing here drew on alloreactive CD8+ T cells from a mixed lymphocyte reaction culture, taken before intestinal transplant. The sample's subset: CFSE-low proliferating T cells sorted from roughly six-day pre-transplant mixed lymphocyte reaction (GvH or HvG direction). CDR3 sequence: CASSVESGAPTDTQYF. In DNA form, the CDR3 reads TGTGCCAGCAGCGTTGAAAGCGGGGCCCCAACAGATACGCAGTATTTT.